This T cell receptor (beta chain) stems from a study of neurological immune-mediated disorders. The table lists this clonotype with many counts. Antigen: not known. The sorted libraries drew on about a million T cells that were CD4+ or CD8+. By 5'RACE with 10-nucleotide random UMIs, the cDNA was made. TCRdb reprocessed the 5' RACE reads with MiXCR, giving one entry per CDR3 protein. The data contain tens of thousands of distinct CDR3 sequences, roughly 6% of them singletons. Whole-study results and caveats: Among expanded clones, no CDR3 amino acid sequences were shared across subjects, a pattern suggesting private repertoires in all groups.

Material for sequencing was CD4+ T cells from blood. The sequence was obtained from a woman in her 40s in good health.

The DNA of the CDR3 is TGCAGCGTCGGCGGTTTCAGGGGCTACGAGCAGTACTTC. It codes for CSVGGFRGYEQYF. The genes are TRBV29-1 and TRBJ2-7, with a weak D call TRBD1 (6 bases). This CDR3 is 13 amino acids long. Trimming shortened V by 6 bases and J by 3 bases, and 15 bases separated the two germline ends. CDR1 and CDR2 from the germline V gene are SQVTM and ANQGSEA.